One sample yielded the 3 T cell receptor beta chains listed below, sequenced in a study of shared clonotypes between healthy human individuals. Here immunoSEQ multiplex PCR was the method, and the copy in TCRdb shows in-frame clones only, minus some. The top ten clones hold under 25% of a sample with about 120,000 clones, roughly 70% of them seen once. Sequenced input: memory CD8+ T cells sorted from blood. Subset in this sample: CD45RO+ cells pooled with CCR7-negative TemRA cells. The receptors were sampled from a woman aged 25-40 years in good health.

This rearrangement joins TRBV11-2 to TRBJ2-3; weak D call: TRBD2 (6 bases). Germline V lookup: CDR1 SGHAT, CDR2 FQNNGV. V was clipped by 5 bases and J by 1 base, with 13 bases between them. This CDR3 is 15 amino acids long. The CDR3 DNA follows: TGTGCCAGCAGCCGCCTTTGGGGGGGCACAGATACGCAGTATTTT. Protein product: CASSRLWGGTDTQYF.

CDR3 loop: CASTKGLASYNEQFF. The CDR3, as DNA: TGTGCCAGCACCAAGGGACTAGCGTCCTACAATGAGCAGTTCTTC. J is TRBJ2-1 and V is TRBV27, with 10 bases matching TRBD2. CDR1 and CDR2 from the germline V gene are MNHEY and SMNVEV (reference sequence). V shed 7 bases, J shed 1 base, and the junction held 4 bases outside the gene matches. The CDR3 extends over 15 amino acids.

A word on this clone: Other DNA sequences in the sample encode the same CDR3. V gene TRBV7-9 combines with J gene TRBJ1-5, with TRBD1 identical over 9 bases. Germline assignment: CDR1 SEHNR and CDR2 FQNEAQ (reference sequence). CDR3 length equals 15 residues. With V trimmed by 5 bases and J by 2 bases, 4 bases remained unmatched. CDR3 sequence: CASSPQGAGNQPQHF. In DNA, the CDR3 is TGTGCCAGCAGCCCACAGGGGGCAGGCAATCAGCCCCAGCATTTT. The full variable domain, with the rest looked up from reference TRBV7-9 and TRBJ1-5, is DTGVSQNPRHKITKRGQNVTFRCDPISEHNRLYWYRQTLGQGPEFLTYFQNEAQLEKSRLLSDRFSAERPKGSFSTLEIQRTEQGDSAMYLCASSPQGAGNQPQHFGDGTRLSIL.